The entry below gives a single TCR beta chain sequence along with its context. What it recognizes is unknown. V lost 0 bases, J lost 0 bases, and 9 bases stayed unmatched. This CDR3 spans 18 amino acids. Per the germline V gene, CDR1 is ENHRY and CDR2 is SYGVKD. cDNA serving as the sequencing template came from extracted, reverse transcribed RNA. The assay was immunoSEQ multiplex PCR, and TCRdb's table has in-frame clones only and misses some. The data contain 90,000 to 120,000 clones, approximately 61% of them seen just once; the ten biggest clones take up roughly 25%. The data belong to a study of CD8+ T cells in alopecia areata. Lesional scalp punch biopsies and peripheral blood came from alopecia areata patients. Isolation of CD4+ and CD8+ T cells from PBMCs was achieved by sorting. Findings of the study overall: Lesional scalp displayed greater clonality than normal scalp, most notably in alopecia totalis/universalis. Mice gave a clearer picture of TCR sharing than patients did, possibly for HLA-related reasons.

The clonotype was recovered from a human donor with alopecia areata. This chain links TRBV10-3 with TRBJ2-3, with 7 bases lining up with TRBD2. Sequenced: NKG2D-low CD8+ T cells sorted from blood. This CDR3 is CAISESISSGPSTDTQYF. CDR3 in DNA: TGTGCCATCAGTGAGTCGATATCTAGCGGTCCGAGCACAGATACGCAGTATTTT.